Following are 18 T cell receptor beta chains from one sample sequenced in a study of T cell repertoires in cytomegalovirus infection (dated by TCRdb to the late 2010s). The run used an Illumina HiSeq 1500. TCRdb cleaned the public reads at Q25 with fastp, built clones with MiXCR and kept in-frame beta chains. For every CDR3 protein sequence, its rows merge into one entry that carries the most common genes and DNA. In all, the sample holds approximately 190,000 distinct CDR3 sequences, and roughly 9% of those were seen once. Together, the top ten hold about 5% of the sample. Specimen: PBMCs. All receptors come from a human donor in good health (CMV status not recorded). Some clones in this sample may be carry-over from other donors' samples.

This clonotype was detected ten times or more. The gene calls are TRBV11-2 and TRBJ2-3, with 7 bases aligning to TRBD2. Germline V CDR1 and CDR2: SGHAT, FQNNGV. This CDR3 region has 17 residues. V shed 5 bases and J 2 bases; nucleotides not matched to a gene: 13. The CDR3 spells CASSRMGGREYTDTQYF. In DNA form, the CDR3 reads TGTGCCAGCAGCCGGATGGGGGGGAGGGAATACACAGATACGCAGTATTTT.

This clonotype was seen at least ten times. The chain uses TRBV20-1 and TRBJ1-5, with a weak D call TRBD1 (6 bases). There are 13 residues in the CDR3. The germline V gene has CDR1 DFQATT and CDR2 SNEGSKA (reference sequence). Trimming stripped 7 bases from V and 0 bases from J, with 10 bases between. This CDR3 is CSVRGGSNQPQHF. The CDR3 DNA reads TGCAGTGTGAGGGGGGGTAGCAATCAGCCCCAGCATTTT.

This clonotype was seen at least ten times. The chain has TRBV6-6 and TRBJ1-3; no firm D call. The germline V and J ends were trimmed by 0 bases and 0 bases, with 9 bases remaining between them. The CDR3 is 16 residues long. CDR1 and CDR2 from the germline V gene are MNHNY and SVGAGI (reference sequence). This CDR3 reads CASSYSTQSSGNTIYF. Written as DNA, the CDR3 is TGTGCCAGCAGTTACTCGACTCAGAGCTCTGGAAACACCATATATTTT.

The chain uses TRBV27 and TRBJ2-1; no firm D call. Germline V gene sequence: CDR1 MNHEY, CDR2 SMNVEV (reference sequence). V lost 3 bases and J lost 0, with 12 bases in between. This CDR3 contains 16 residues. CDR3 sequence (DNA): TGTGCCAGCAGTTTTGACATGTTGAGCTCCTACAATGAGCAGTTCTTC. This codes for CASSFDMLSSYNEQFF.

This clonotype was detected many times. V usage is TRBV7-2 and J usage is TRBJ2-1; D gene ambiguous. The CDR3 spans 12 residues. CDR1 is SGHTA and CDR2 is FQGNSA in the germline V gene. V dropped 4 bases and J dropped 8 bases, with 9 bases sitting between them. In DNA, the CDR3 is TGTGCCAGCAGCTATTCCGCCGATGAGCAGTTCTTC. It encodes CASSYSADEQFF.

This clonotype has ten or more counts. CDR3 in DNA: TGCAGTGCTAGAGCCGGGGTCACTAGCACAGATACGCAGTATTTT. Its protein is CSARAGVTSTDTQYF. J is TRBJ2-3 and V is TRBV20-1; D may be TRBD2 (5 bases). The CDR3 spans 15 residues. With 1 base removed from V and 0 bases from J, the gap between germline ends came to 11 bases. The germline V gene has CDR1 DFQATT and CDR2 SNEGSKA (reference sequence).

This clonotype has a count of ten or more. The genes are TRBV6-2 or TRBV6-3 and TRBJ2-1; 9 nucleotides line up with TRBD2. Germline trimming cut 5 bases from V and 9 bases from J; bases unmatched to any gene: 8. The germline V gene has CDR1 MNHEY and CDR2 SVGEGT. The CDR3 is 14 amino acids. The CDR3 bases are TGTGCCAGCAGTGATAGCGGGAGATTATTTGAGCAGTTCTTC. This encodes CASSDSGRLFEQFF.

The sample holds a few counts of this clonotype. V is TRBV5-6 and J is TRBJ1-6, with 8 bases fitting TRBD1. The CDR3 runs to 17 residues. Germline lookup yields CDR1 SGHDT and CDR2 YYEEEE. J lost 14 bases, V lost 4 bases, and 20 bases had no gene match. The DNA of the CDR3 is TGTGCCAGCAGCGCGCCCTTCGCAGTCAGGGGGCGATCGGCCCTCCACTTT. It specifies CASSAPFAVRGRSALHF.

This clonotype has ten or more counts. This chain uses TRBV7-2 with TRBJ2-3; no clear D. Per the germline V gene, CDR1 is SGHTA and CDR2 is FQGNSA. The CDR3 is made up of 14 amino acids. Trimming left V 3 bases short and J 0 bases short, with 7 bases between. DNA of the CDR3: TGTGCCAGCAGCTTTTCTTCTAGCACAGATACGCAGTATTTT. Protein: CASSFSSSTDTQYF.

The V call is TRBV19, the J call TRBJ2-1; 7 nucleotides align to TRBD2. CDR1 is LNHDA, CDR2 SQIVND, per germline (reference sequence). The V segment lost 9 bases and the J segment 4 bases; nucleotides outside the gene matches: 6. The CDR3 is 13 residues long. In DNA form, the CDR3 reads TGTGCCAGCGGGGGGTCCGGGTACAATGAGCAGTTCTTC. This codes for CASGGSGYNEQFF.

In its sample, this clonotype was seen a few times. The chain links TRBV7-2 to TRBJ2-5, with 7 nucleotides matching TRBD1. The CDR3 loop spans 14 amino acids. Germline V CDR1 and CDR2: SGHTA, FQGNSA. V shed 5 bases and J 4 bases; nucleotides not matched to a gene: 7. The chain's CDR3 is CASSRRQGAETQYF. The CDR3, as DNA: TGTGCCAGCAGCCGCAGACAGGGAGCAGAGACCCAGTACTTC.

This clonotype showed up many times. The rearrangement links TRBV6-2 or TRBV6-3 to TRBJ2-5, with TRBD2 identical over 10 bases. V shed 2 bases, J shed 5 bases, and the junction held 11 bases outside the gene matches. Germline CDR1 reads MNHEY; CDR2 reads SVGEGT. The CDR3 spans 17 residues. CDR3 sequence reads: CASSYGAGGKIRETQYF. CDR3 coding DNA: TGTGCCAGCAGTTACGGAGCGGGAGGGAAGATACGGGAGACCCAGTACTTC.

The chain is built from TRBV5-1 and TRBJ2-3; 9 bases map to TRBD1. The germline V gene encodes CDR1 SGHRS and CDR2 YFSETQ. This CDR3 is 18 amino acids long. V was clipped by 1 base and J by 1 base; unmatched bases: 10. The chain's CDR3 is CASSLFVGQGLGTDTQYF. CDR3 DNA: TGCGCCAGCAGCTTGTTTGTGGGACAGGGCCTCGGCACAGATACGCAGTATTTT.

This clonotype was counted a few times. The chain recombines TRBV6-8 with TRBJ1-2, with 7 bases matching TRBD1. With 5 bases clipped from V and 8 bases from J, the junction kept 23 bases outside the gene matches. The CDR3 spans 18 residues. The germline CDR1 and CDR2 sequences are MNHGY and SAAAGT. CDR3 residues: CASSRTAGDRDALWGYTF. The CDR3 nucleotides are TGTGCCAGCAGTAGAACTGCGGGAGACAGGGACGCCCTATGGGGCTACACCTTC.

The chain links TRBV6-2 or TRBV6-3 to TRBJ2-1; 8 nucleotides align to TRBD1. Germline trimming cut 4 bases from V and 6 bases from J; bases unmatched to any gene: 5. There are 14 residues in the CDR3. Germline CDR1 and CDR2: MNHEY and SVGEGT. Written as DNA, the CDR3 is TGTGCCAGCAGTTGGCGGACAGGGACCAATGAGCAGTTCTTC. Its translation: CASSWRTGTNEQFF.

This clonotype was detected many times. This sequence joins TRBV19 and TRBJ1-1; D uncertain. In germline, CDR1 is LNHDA, CDR2 SQIVND (reference sequence). This CDR3 has 15 amino acids. Trimming took 3 bases from V and 0 from J, leaving 11 bases between them. The CDR3 loop reads CASSIPGILNTEAFF. The DNA of the CDR3 is TGTGCCAGTAGTATCCCCGGGATCCTGAACACTGAAGCTTTCTTT.

This clonotype showed up just a few times. This sequence joins TRBV27 and TRBJ1-1, with unresolved D. Per the germline V gene, CDR1 is MNHEY and CDR2 is SMNVEV (reference sequence). V was cut by 2 bases and J by 0 bases, with 13 bases left in between. The CDR3 spans 16 residues. The DNA of the CDR3 is TGTGCCAGCAGTTTACTACATCCAGTCATGAACACTGAAGCTTTCTTT. This gives the protein CASSLLHPVMNTEAFF.

The rearrangement links TRBV28 to TRBJ2-7; 7 nucleotides agree with TRBD2. The CDR3 consists of 17 residues. Germline loops: CDR1 MDHEN, CDR2 SYDVKM. The trim removed 3 bases at V and 0 bases at J, leaving 11 bases unmatched. In nucleotides, the CDR3 is TGTGCCAGCAGTTTGGGGGGAGGGCTAGCGCGCTCCTACGAGCAGTACTTC. Its protein product is CASSLGGGLARSYEQYF.